Here is one T cell receptor (beta chain) with its context. Germline CDR1 is PRHDT and CDR2 is FYEKMQ (reference sequence). This CDR3 has 14 amino acids. V gave up 1 base and J gave up 3 bases, with 10 bases separating them. The entry originates in a study of shared clonotypes between healthy human individuals. The repertoire was sequenced with immunoSEQ multiplex PCR; TCRdb's copy has only in-frame clones and lacks some. The sample lists hundreds of thousands of clones; 95% to 96% were seen once. Naive CD8 isolation took CD45RO-negative cells positively selected for CCR7 and excluded terminally differentiated effector memory CD45RA+ cells.

The chain uses TRBV13 and TRBJ2-7; the D gene is possibly TRBD2 (5 bases). The material sequenced was naive CD8+ T cells sorted from blood. The TCR sequence derives from a woman aged 30 to 39 in good health. This CDR3 reads CASSLEERGYEQYF. In DNA, the CDR3 is TGTGCCAGCAGCTTAGAAGAACGGGGCTACGAGCAGTACTTC. Complete variable domain (other parts from reference TRBV13 and TRBJ2-7): AAGVIQSPRHLIKEKRETATLKCYPIPRHDTVYWYQQGPGQDPQFLISFYEKMQSDKGSIPDRFSAQQFSDYHSELNMSSLELGDSALYFCASSLEERGYEQYFGPGTRLTVT.